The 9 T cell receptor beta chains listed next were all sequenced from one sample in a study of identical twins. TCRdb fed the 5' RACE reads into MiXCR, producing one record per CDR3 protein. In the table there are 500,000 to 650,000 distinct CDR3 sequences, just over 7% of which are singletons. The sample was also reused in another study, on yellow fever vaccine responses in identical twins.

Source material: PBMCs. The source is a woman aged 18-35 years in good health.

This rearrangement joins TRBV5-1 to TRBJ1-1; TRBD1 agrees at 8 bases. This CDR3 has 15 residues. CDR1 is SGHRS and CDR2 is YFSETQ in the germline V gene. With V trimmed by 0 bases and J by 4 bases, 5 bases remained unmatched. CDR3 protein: CASSLATGAGTEAFF. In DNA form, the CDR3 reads TGCGCCAGCAGCTTGGCGACAGGGGCGGGCACTGAAGCTTTCTTT.

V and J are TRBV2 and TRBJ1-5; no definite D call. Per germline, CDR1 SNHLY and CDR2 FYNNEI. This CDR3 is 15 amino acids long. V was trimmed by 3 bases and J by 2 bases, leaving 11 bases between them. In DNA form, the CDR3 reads TGTGCCAGCAGTGAGCAGAGGAATGGCAATCAGCCCCAGCATTTT. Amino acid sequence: CASSEQRNGNQPQHF.

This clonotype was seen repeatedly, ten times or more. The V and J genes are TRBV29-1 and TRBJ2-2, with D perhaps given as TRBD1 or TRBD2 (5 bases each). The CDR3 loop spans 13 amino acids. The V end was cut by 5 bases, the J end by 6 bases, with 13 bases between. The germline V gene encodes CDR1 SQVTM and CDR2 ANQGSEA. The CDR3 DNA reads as TGCAGCGTTAGTCCCGGGGACGCCGGGGAGCTGTTTTTT. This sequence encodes CSVSPGDAGELFF.

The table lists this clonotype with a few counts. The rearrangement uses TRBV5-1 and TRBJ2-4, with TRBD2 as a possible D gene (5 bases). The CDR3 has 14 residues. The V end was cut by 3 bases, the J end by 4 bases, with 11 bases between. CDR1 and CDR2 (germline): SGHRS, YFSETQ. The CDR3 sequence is CASSSPGEKNIQYF. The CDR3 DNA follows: TGCGCCAGCAGCTCCCCTGGGGAGAAAAACATTCAGTACTTC.

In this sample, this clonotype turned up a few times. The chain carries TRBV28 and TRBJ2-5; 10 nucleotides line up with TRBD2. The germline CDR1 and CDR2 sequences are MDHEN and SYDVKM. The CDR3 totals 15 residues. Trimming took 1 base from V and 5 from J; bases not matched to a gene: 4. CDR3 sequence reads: CASSLLAGGRETQYF. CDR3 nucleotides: TGTGCCAGCAGTTTATTAGCGGGGGGCCGGGAGACCCAGTACTTC.

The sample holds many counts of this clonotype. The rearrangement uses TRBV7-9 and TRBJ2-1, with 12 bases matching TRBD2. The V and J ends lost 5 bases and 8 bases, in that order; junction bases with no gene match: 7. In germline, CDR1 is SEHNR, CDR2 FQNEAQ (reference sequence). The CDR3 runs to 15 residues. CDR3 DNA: TGTGCCAGCAGCCCCCCTAGCGGGGGGGCCTATGAGCAGTTCTTC. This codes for CASSPPSGGAYEQFF.

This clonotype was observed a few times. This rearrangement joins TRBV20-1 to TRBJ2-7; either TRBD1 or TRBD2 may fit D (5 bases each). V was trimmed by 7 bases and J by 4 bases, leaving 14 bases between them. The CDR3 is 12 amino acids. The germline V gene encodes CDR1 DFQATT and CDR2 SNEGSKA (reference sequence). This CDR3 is CSVPGRKYEQYF. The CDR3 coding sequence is TGCAGTGTACCGGGACGAAAATACGAGCAGTACTTC.

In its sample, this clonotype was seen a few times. As DNA, the CDR3 is TGTGCCAGCAGCTTAATAGGGACAGGGGTCTATGAGCAGTTCTTC. It is translated as CASSLIGTGVYEQFF. This sequence joins TRBV7-3 and TRBJ2-1; 10 nucleotides align to TRBD1. This CDR3 is built from 15 residues. V shed 1 base and J 8 bases; nucleotides not matched to a gene: 5. Germline lookup yields CDR1 SGHTA and CDR2 FQGTGA.

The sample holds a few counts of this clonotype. The chain's CDR3 is CSVLTLGGGEAFF. The CDR3 coding sequence is TGCAGCGTTTTGACCCTGGGGGGGGGTGAAGCTTTCTTT. The V call is TRBV29-1, the J call TRBJ1-1, with TRBD1 as a possible D gene (5 bases). V lost 5 bases and J 7 bases, leaving 17 bases between the germline ends. The germline V gene has CDR1 SQVTM and CDR2 ANQGSEA. CDR3 length: 13 amino acids.